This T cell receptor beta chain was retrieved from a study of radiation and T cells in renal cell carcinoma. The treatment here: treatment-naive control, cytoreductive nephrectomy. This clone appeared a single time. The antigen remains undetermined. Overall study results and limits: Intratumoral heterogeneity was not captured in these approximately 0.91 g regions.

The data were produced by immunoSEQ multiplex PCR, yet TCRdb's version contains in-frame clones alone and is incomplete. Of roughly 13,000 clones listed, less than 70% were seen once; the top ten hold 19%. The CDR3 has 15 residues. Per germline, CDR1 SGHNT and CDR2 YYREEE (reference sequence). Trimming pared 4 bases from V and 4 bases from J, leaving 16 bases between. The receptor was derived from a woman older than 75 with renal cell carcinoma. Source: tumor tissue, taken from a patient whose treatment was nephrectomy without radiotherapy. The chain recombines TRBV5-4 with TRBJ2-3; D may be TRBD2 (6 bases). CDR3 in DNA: TGTGCCAGCAGCCCGGAACTAGCTAAGGCAGATACGCAGTATTTT. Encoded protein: CASSPELAKADTQYF.